This T cell receptor (beta chain) appears in the sequencing data of a study of T-cell reconstitution after alpha-beta-depleted transplantation in children. The CDR3 covers 19 residues. The V and J ends lost 4 bases and 0 bases, in that order; junction bases with no gene match: 11. The germline V gene has CDR1 MDHEN and CDR2 SYDVKM. As it was prepared, the TCRbeta library received unique molecular identifiers. TCRdb re-analysed the PCR reads in MiXCR, keeping a single row per CDR3 protein. The sample gives hundreds of thousands of distinct CDR3 sequences, 12% of which show up once; roughly 2.6% is in the top ten. As to this clonotype: A much larger clone lies a single base off, so this may be a read error. Likely a read error: the CDR3 ends without its conserved phenylalanine or tryptophan.

The TCR sequence derives from a human donor who donated a stem cell graft to a child with acute lymphoblastic leukemia. This material consisted of PBMCs from the stem cell graft donor, taken from the stem cell graft. V usage is TRBV28 and J usage is TRBJ2-1; 11 positions match TRBD2. Here the CDR3 reads CASSSPGLAGGSSYNEQFS. The CDR3 DNA reads as TGTGCCAGCAGTTCCCCTGGCCTAGCGGGGGGAAGCTCCTACAATGAGCAGTTCTCC.